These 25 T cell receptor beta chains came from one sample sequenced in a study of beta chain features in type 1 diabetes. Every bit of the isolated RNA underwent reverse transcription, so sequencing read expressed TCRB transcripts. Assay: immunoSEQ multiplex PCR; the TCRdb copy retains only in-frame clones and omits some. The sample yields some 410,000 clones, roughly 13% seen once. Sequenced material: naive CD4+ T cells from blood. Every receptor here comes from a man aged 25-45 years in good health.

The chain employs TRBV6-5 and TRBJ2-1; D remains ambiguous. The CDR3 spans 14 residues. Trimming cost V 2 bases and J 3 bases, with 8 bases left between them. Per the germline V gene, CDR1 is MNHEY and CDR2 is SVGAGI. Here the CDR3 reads CASSYPGNYNEQFF. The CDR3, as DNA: TGTGCCAGCAGTTACCCCGGTAACTACAATGAGCAGTTCTTC.

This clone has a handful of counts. The CDR3 nucleotides are TGTGCCAGCTCACCGCGGGACCGGGTCACTGAAGCTTTCTTT. It codes for CASSPRDRVTEAFF. V gene TRBV18 combines with J gene TRBJ1-1, with D tentatively TRBD1 (5 bases). V was trimmed by 3 bases and J by 4 bases, leaving 12 bases between them. CDR1 is KGHSH and CDR2 is LQKENI in the germline V gene. This CDR3 is built from 14 residues.

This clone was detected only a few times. The CDR3 reads CASSLGGRDNEQFF. The CDR3 nucleotides read TGTGCCAGCAGCTTAGGCGGGAGGGACAATGAGCAGTTCTTC. The chain couples TRBV11-1 to TRBJ2-1; 9 bases match TRBD2. V was clipped by 1 base and J by 5 bases; unmatched bases: 0. The CDR3 covers 14 residues. The germline V gene has CDR1 SGHAT and CDR2 FQDESV (reference sequence).

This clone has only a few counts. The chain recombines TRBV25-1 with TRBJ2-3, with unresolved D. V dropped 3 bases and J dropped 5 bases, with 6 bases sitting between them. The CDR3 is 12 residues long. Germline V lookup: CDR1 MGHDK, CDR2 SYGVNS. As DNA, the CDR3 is TGTGCCAGCAGTGAGACCGGAGATACGCAGTATTTT. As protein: CASSETGDTQYF.

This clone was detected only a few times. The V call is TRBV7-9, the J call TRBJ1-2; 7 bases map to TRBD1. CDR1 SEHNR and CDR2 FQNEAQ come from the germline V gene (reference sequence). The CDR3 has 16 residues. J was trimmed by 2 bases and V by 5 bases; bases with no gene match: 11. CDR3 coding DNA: TGTGCCAGCAGCCCAAAAACGGCAGGGGGAAACTATGGCTACACCTTC. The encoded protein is CASSPKTAGGNYGYTF.

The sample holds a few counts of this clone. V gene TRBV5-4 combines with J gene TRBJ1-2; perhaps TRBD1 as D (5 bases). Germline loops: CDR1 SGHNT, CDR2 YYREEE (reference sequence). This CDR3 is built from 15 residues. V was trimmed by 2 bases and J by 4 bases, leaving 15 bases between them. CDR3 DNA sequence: TGTGCCAGCAGCTTTCGCCAGGGTTCAAGCTATGGCTACACCTTC. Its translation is CASSFRQGSSYGYTF. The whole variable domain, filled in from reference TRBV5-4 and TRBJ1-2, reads ETGVTQSPTHLIKTRGQQVTLRCSSQSGHNTVSWYQQALGQGPQFIFQYYREEENGRGNFPPRFSGLQFPNYSSELNVNALELDDSALYLCASSFRQGSSYGYTFGSGTRLTVV.

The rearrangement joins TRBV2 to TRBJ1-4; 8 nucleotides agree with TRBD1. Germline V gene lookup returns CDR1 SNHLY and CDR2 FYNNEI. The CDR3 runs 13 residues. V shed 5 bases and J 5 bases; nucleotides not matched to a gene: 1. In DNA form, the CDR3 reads TGTGCCAGCAGTCGGACAGGGAATGAAAAACTGTTTTTT. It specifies CASSRTGNEKLFF. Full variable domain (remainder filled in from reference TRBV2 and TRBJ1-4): EPEVTQTPSHQVTQMGQEVILRCVPISNHLYFYWYRQILGQKVEFLVSFYNNEISEKSEIFDDQFSVERPDGSNFTLKIRSTKLEDSAMYFCASSRTGNEKLFFGSGTQLSVL.

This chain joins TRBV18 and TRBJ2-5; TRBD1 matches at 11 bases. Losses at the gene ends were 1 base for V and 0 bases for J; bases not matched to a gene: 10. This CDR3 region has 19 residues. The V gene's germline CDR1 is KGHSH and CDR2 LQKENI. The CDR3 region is CASSPLSSGTGGYQETQYF. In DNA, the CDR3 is TGTGCCAGCTCACCACTCAGTTCCGGGACAGGGGGATACCAAGAGACCCAGTACTTC.

In nucleotides, the CDR3 is TGCAGCGTTTTGATTCGGGAACCCTACGAGCAGTACTTC. Translating gives CSVLIREPYEQYF. V and J are TRBV29-1 and TRBJ2-7, with D possibly being TRBD2 (5 bases). CDR1 SQVTM and CDR2 ANQGSEA come from the germline V gene. CDR3 length: 13 amino acids. V shed 5 bases and J shed 2 bases, with 13 bases lying between them.

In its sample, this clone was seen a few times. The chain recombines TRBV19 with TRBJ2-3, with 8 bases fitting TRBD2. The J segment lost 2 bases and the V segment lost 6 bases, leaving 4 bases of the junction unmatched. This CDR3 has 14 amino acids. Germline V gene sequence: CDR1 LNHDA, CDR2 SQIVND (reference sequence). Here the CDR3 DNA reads TGTGCCAGTAGCGGACTAGCTCTCACAGATACGCAGTATTTT. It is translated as CASSGLALTDTQYF.

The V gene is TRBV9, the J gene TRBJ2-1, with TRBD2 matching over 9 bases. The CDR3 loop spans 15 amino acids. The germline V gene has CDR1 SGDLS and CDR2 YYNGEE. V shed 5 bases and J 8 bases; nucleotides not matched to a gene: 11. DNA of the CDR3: TGTGCCAGCAGTCTCCTGGCGGGAGGGCCCGATGAGCAGTTCTTC. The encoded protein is CASSLLAGGPDEQFF.

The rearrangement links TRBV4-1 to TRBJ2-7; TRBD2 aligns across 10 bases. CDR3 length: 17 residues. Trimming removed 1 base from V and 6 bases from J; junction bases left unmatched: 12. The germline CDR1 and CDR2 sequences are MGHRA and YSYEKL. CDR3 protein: CASSQVLVGLAVGEQYF. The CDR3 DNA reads TGCGCCAGCAGCCAAGTCCTCGTAGGACTAGCGGTAGGCGAGCAGTACTTC.

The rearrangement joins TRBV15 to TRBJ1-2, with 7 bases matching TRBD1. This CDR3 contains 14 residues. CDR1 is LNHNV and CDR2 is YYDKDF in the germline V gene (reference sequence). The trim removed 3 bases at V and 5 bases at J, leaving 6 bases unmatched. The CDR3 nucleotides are TGTGCCACCAGCAGCTACGGGACAGAATATGGCTACACCTTC. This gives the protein CATSSYGTEYGYTF.

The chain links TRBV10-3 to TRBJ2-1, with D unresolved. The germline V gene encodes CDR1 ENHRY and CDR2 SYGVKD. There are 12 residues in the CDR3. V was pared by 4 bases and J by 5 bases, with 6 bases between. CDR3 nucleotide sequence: TGTGCCATCAGTGGCACGAACAATGAGCAGTTCTTC. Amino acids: CAISGTNNEQFF.

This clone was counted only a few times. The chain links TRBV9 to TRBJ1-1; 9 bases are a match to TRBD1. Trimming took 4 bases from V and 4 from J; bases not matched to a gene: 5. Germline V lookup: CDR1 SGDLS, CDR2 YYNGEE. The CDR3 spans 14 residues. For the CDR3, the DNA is TGTGCCAGCAGCAAGGACAGGGGAGGCACTGAAGCTTTCTTT. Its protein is CASSKDRGGTEAFF. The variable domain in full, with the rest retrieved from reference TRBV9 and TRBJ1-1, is DSGVTQTPKHLITATGQRVTLRCSPRSGDLSVYWYQQSLDQGLQFLIQYYNGEERAKGNILERFSAQQFPDLHSELNLSSLELGDSALYFCASSKDRGGTEAFFGQGTRLTVV.

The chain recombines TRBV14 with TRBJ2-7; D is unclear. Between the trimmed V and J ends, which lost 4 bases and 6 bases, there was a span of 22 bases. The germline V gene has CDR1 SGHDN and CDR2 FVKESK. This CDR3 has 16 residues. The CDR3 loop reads CASSLGSAQRYSEQYF. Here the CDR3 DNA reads TGTGCCAGCAGCCTGGGCTCGGCCCAGAGGTATAGCGAGCAGTACTTC.

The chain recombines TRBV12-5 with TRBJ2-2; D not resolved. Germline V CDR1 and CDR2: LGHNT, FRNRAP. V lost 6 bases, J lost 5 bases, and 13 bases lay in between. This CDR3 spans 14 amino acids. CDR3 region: CASGPSGWTGELFF. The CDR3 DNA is TGTGCTAGTGGCCCATCGGGTTGGACCGGGGAGCTGTTTTTT. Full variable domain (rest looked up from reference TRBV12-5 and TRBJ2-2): DARVTQTPRHKVTEMGQEVTMRCQPILGHNTVFWYRQTMMQGLELLAYFRNRAPLDDSGMPKDRFSAEMPDATLATLKIQPSEPRDSAVYFCASGPSGWTGELFFGEGSRLTVL.

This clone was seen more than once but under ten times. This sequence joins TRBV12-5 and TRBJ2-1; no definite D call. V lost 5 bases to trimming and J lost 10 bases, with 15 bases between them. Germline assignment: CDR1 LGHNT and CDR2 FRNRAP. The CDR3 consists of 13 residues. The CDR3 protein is CASGQRPPFEQFF. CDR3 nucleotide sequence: TGTGCTAGTGGTCAAAGACCTCCATTCGAGCAGTTCTTC.

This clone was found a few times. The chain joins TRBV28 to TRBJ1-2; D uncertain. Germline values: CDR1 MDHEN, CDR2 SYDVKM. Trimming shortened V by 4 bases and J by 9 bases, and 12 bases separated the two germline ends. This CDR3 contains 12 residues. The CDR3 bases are TGTGCCAGCAGTTCCGGGGTGGGAAGCTACACCTTC. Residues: CASSSGVGSYTF.

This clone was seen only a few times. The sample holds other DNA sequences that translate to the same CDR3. CDR3 in amino acids: CSARDRETQYF. The CDR3 bases are TGCAGTGCTAGAGATCGGGAGACCCAGTACTTC. The chain uses TRBV20-1 and TRBJ2-5; D remains unclear. The germline V gene encodes CDR1 DFQATT and CDR2 SNEGSKA (reference sequence). V gave up 0 bases and J gave up 5 bases, with 4 bases separating them. CDR3 length: 11 residues.

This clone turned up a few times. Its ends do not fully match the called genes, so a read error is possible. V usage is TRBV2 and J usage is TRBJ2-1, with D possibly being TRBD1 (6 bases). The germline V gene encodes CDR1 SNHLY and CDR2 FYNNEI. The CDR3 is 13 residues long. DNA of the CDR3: TGTGCCAGCAGTTCACAGGGTTACAATGGGCAGTTCTTC. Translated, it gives CASSSQGYNGQFF.

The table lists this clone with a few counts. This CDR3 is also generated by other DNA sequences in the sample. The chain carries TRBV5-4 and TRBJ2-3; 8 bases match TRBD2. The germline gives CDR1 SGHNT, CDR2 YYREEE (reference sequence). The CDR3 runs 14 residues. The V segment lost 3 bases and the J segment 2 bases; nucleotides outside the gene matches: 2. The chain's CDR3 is CASSSGGSTDTQYF. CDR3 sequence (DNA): TGTGCCAGCAGCTCGGGGGGGTCCACAGATACGCAGTATTTT.

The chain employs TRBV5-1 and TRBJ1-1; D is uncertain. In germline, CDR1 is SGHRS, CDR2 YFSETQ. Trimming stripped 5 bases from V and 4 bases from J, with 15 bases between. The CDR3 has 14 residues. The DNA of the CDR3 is TGCGCCAGCAGTCCCAGACCGGGCGGCACTGAAGCTTTCTTT. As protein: CASSPRPGGTEAFF. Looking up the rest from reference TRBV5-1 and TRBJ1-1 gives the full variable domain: KAGVTQTPRYLIKTRGQQVTLSCSPISGHRSVSWYQQTPGQGLQFLFEYFSETQRNKGNFPGRFSGRQFSNSRSEMNVSTLELGDSALYLCASSPRPGGTEAFFGQGTRLTVV.

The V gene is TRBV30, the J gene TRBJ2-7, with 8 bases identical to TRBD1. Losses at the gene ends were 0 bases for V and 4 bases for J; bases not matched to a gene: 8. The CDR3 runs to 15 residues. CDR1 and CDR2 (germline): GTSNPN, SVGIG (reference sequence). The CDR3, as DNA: TGTGCCTGGAGTGTAATGGGACAGGTGTCTTACGAGCAGTACGTC. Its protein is CAWSVMGQVSYEQYV.

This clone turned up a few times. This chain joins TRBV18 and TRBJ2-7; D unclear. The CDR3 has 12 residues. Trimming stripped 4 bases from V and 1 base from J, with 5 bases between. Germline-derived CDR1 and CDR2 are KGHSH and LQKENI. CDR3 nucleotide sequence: TGTGCCAGCTCACTCGATTCCTACGAGCAGTACTTC. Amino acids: CASSLDSYEQYF.